This T cell receptor beta chain was documented in a study of blood T cell repertoires in COVID-19. For the study at large: Collection of acute and convalescent COVID-19 samples took place in the United States, Italy and Spain. PBMCs, B-cell-depleted T cells, or T cells were the source of the cDNA or gDNA that made up the material.

In the study's own analysis: Amplified reference gene primers provided the basis for estimating nucleated cell counts. Generated by immunoSEQ multiplex PCR, the TCRdb table keeps only in-frame clones and is missing some. V and J calls and clone size follow that table, whereas D and trimming were derived from the DNA. The top ten hold 11% of the sample, which has 150,000 to 200,000 clones, 81% seen once. In germline, CDR1 is LGHDT, CDR2 YNNKEL (reference sequence). The trim removed 2 bases at V and 6 bases at J, leaving 4 bases unmatched. CDR3 size: 15 residues. The rearrangement links TRBV3-1 (or the pseudogene TRBV3-2) to TRBJ2-2; TRBD2 matches 9 bases. The receptor was isolated from a man between 60 and 70 years old with active or convalescent COVID-19. Material: peripheral blood. CDR3 nucleotide sequence: TGTGCCAGCAGCCAACGCGGGAGGGTCGCCGGGGAGCTGTTTTTT. Translation gives CASSQRGRVAGELFF.